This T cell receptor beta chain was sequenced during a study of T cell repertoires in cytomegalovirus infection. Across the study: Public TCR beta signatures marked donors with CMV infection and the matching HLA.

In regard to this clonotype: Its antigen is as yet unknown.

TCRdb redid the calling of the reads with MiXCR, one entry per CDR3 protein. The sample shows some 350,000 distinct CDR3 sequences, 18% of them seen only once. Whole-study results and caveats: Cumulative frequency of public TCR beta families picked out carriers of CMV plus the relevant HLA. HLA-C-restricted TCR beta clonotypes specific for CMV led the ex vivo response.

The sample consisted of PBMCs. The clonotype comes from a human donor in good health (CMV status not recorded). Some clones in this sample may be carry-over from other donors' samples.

In DNA, the CDR3 is TGCGCCAGCAGCTTGGCAGGTTCAGGGTTGGGTCAGCCCCAGCATTTT. Translating it yields CASSLAGSGLGQPQHF. V usage is TRBV5-1 and J usage is TRBJ1-5, with a weak D call TRBD1 (5 bases). The V gene lost 0 bases and the J gene lost 6 bases, with 16 bases spanning the gap. Germline CDR1 is SGHRS and CDR2 is YFSETQ. This CDR3 has 16 residues.